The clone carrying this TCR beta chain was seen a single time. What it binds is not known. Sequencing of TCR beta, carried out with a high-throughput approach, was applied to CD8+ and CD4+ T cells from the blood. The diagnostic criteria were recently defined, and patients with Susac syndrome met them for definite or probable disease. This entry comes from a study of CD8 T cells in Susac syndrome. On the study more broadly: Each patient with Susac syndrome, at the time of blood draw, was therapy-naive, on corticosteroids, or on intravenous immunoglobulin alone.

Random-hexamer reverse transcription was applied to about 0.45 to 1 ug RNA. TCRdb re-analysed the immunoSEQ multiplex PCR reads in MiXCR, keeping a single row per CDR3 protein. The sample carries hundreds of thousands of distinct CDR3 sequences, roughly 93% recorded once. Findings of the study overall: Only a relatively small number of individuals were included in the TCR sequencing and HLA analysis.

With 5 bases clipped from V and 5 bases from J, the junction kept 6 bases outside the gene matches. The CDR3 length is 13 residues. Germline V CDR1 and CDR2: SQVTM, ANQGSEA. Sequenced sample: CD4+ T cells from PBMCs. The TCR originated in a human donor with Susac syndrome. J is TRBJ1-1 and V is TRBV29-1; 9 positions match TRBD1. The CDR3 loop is CSVPGTGFTEAFF. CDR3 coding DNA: TGCAGCGTTCCCGGGACAGGGTTTACTGAAGCTTTCTTT.